This T cell receptor beta chain came from a study of T-cell reconstitution after alpha-beta-depleted transplantation in children (dated by TCRdb to 2016 to 2018). For the study in its entirety: Using TCR repertoire profiling, the study quantitatively followed how T-cell immune reconstitution unfolded in children after TCRalphabeta/CD19-depleted allogeneic hematopoietic cell transplantation.

The germline V gene supplies CDR1 SGHDN and CDR2 FVKESK. V drops 2 bases and J drops 0 bases, leaving 14 bases in between. From the cysteine up to the phenylalanine, the CDR3 has a length of 17 residues. This entry keeps only the CDR3 DNA: 51 bases, framed from base 1. Libraries were constructed by PCR. Instrument on record: Illumina HiSeq 2500. Molecular barcoding was employed in the preparation of TCR libraries, with unique molecular identifiers being used to normalize TCRbeta repertoire quantification. TCRdb ran its own pipeline on the public reads, namely fastp trimming at Q25 and MiXCR clone calling, and kept in-frame beta chains. Here each entry gathers all rows of one CDR3 protein and keeps the most common genes and DNA. Across this sample there are roughly 590,000 distinct CDR3 sequences, with 16% seen only once. The ten largest clones add up to 0.85% to 1.3% of the sample. Of note for this clonotype: The target of this receptor is not known. No much larger clone is present one base from it, and per-base qualities are unavailable.

The sequence was obtained from a human donor who donated a stem cell graft to a child with acute myeloid leukemia. This chain is built from TRBV14 and TRBJ1-5; TRBD1 could be the D gene, as 5 bases match. Sequenced here: PBMCs from the stem cell graft donor, sampled from the stem cell graft. The CDR3 reads CASSQHKRDYSNQPQHF. The nucleotide sequence reads as follows: TGTGCCAGCAGCCAACATAAACGGGACTATAGCAATCAGCCCCAGCATTTT.